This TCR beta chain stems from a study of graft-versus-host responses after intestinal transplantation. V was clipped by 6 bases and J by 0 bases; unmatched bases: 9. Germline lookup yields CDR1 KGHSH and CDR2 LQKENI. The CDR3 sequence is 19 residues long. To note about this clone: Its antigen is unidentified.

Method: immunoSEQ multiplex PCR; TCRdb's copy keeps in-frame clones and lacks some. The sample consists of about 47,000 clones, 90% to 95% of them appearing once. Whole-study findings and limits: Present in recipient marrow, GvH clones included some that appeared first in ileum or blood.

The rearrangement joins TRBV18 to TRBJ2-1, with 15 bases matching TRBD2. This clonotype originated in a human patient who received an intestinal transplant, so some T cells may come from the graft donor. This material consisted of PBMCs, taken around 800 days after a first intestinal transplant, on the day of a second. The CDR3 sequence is CASSVGLAGGPSSYNEQFF. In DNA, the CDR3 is TGTGCCAGCTCCGTTGGACTAGCGGGAGGGCCTAGCTCCTACAATGAGCAGTTCTTC.